These T cell receptor beta chains were read from a single sample in a study of PD-1 blockade in classical Hodgkin lymphoma. Libraries were prepared by immunoSEQ multiplex PCR; TCRdb keeps only in-frame clonotypes and omits some of them. The sample contains over 75,000 clones, over 75% of which appear only once. The sample consisted of peripheral blood mononuclear cells (PBMCs), taken before the fourth cycle of nivolumab. The receptors originated from a human donor with classical Hodgkin lymphoma. Both conserved end residues are part of each CDR3. Fields, in order: V gene, clone size, CDR3 protein. The size entry is marked missing in some rows and otherwise reads once, few, many or a size class.

v_call: TRBV28
clone_size: NA
cdr3_aa: CASYESSGNTIYF

v_call: TRBV21-1
clone_size: once
cdr3_aa: CASSKGAPPNIQYF

v_call: TRBV19
clone_size: NA
cdr3_aa: CASSRTGLAGVIEQFF

v_call: TRBV7-8
clone_size: NA
cdr3_aa: CASSQDRDQETQYF

v_call: TRBV11-2
clone_size: NA
cdr3_aa: CASSFAPSGGQETQYF

v_call: TRBV6-6
clone_size: NA
cdr3_aa: CASSYSDHRNTGELFF

v_call: TRBV10-3
clone_size: NA
cdr3_aa: CAIKQGDTEAFF

v_call: TRBV5-8
clone_size: NA
cdr3_aa: CASRTFWGLAGRGSDTQYF

v_call: TRBV29-1
clone_size: NA
cdr3_aa: CSVEDLIQDGRGSGATEAFF

v_call: TRBV27
clone_size: NA
cdr3_aa: CASSNSTARLLAKNIQYF

v_call: TRBV13
clone_size: NA
cdr3_aa: CATPGTSYGYTF

v_call: TRBV7-9
clone_size: NA
cdr3_aa: CASSPDGGFFGDTEAFF

v_call: TRBV25-1
clone_size: NA
cdr3_aa: CASKGIEQFF

v_call: TRBV5-1
clone_size: NA
cdr3_aa: CASSPEGPTSGYTDTQYF

v_call: TRBV5-5
clone_size: NA
cdr3_aa: CASSASASRTEAFF

v_call: TRBV6-5
clone_size: NA
cdr3_aa: CASSYSSSGGYEQYF

v_call: TRBV6-5
clone_size: NA
cdr3_aa: CASSSPGATNYGYTF

v_call: TRBV5-3
clone_size: NA
cdr3_aa: CARSILGVENYTF

v_call: TRBV5-6
clone_size: NA
cdr3_aa: CASSLVDTTYEQYF

v_call: TRBV4-1
clone_size: NA
cdr3_aa: CASSQPTSGATGELFF

v_call: TRBV7-9
clone_size: NA
cdr3_aa: CASSLTGGTGGTDTQYF

v_call: TRBV6-6
clone_size: NA
cdr3_aa: CASSYWGVNTEAFF

v_call: TRBV7-2
clone_size: NA
cdr3_aa: CASSYSNQPQHF

v_call: TRBV6-5
clone_size: NA
cdr3_aa: CASSPRVSSGNTIYF

v_call: TRBV5-1
clone_size: NA
cdr3_aa: CASSVDWQETQYF

v_call: TRBV12-5
clone_size: NA
cdr3_aa: CASGLVGLAGGAYNEQFF

v_call: TRBV11-2
clone_size: NA
cdr3_aa: CASSTGAGYEQYF

v_call: TRBV9
clone_size: NA
cdr3_aa: CASSVGGAGYEQYF

v_call: TRBV15
clone_size: NA
cdr3_aa: CATSRDRRTGELFF

v_call: TRBV19
clone_size: NA
cdr3_aa: CASTWRDRGTEAFF

v_call: TRBV6-5
clone_size: NA
cdr3_aa: CASHRGDQPQHF

v_call: TRBV7-8
clone_size: once
cdr3_aa: CASSLVEQGRTEAFF

v_call: TRBV7-9
clone_size: NA
cdr3_aa: CASSHPGRYFSSGANVLTF

v_call: TRBV4-1
clone_size: NA
cdr3_aa: CASSQGDRGTNYGYTF

v_call: TRBV21-1
clone_size: few
cdr3_aa: CASSKARILYGYTF

v_call: TRBV5-8
clone_size: NA
cdr3_aa: CASSLEGAAGELFF

v_call: TRBV11-1
clone_size: NA
cdr3_aa: CASSLAPPGTGTQYF

v_call: TRBV5-6
clone_size: NA
cdr3_aa: CASSLVTLVGSSYNEQFF

v_call: TRBV7-9
clone_size: NA
cdr3_aa: CASSLEVAANTGELFF

v_call: TRBV6-5
clone_size: NA
cdr3_aa: CASTGTEAFF

v_call: TRBV19
clone_size: NA
cdr3_aa: CASSTRADSSYEQYF

v_call: TRBV11-2
clone_size: NA
cdr3_aa: CASRGTGAGEIEQYF